The source of this T cell receptor (beta chain) is a study of spatial heterogeneity in lung cancer (dated by TCRdb to between 2018 and 2021). As for the study more broadly: Samples were obtained from 72 patients with early-stage, untreated non-small cell lung cancer from the lung TRACERx cohort. Follow-up PBMC samples were sequenced whenever available, with the median time to follow-up being approximately two years after resection. Beta-chain transcripts were consistently detected in greater numbers than alpha-chain transcripts, which likely reflected higher beta-chain transcript abundance. In the raw uncorrected reads, each unique combination of TCR and UMI appeared more than ten times on average. TCR alpha and beta repertoires were quantitatively compared across multiple tumor regions, matched nontumor lung and blood in non-small cell lung cancer. Nonsynonymous mutation counts, determined by whole-exome sequencing of tumor tissue, were related to features of the TCR repertoire. At surgery, both alpha and beta chains were TCR-sequenced in more than 200 tumor regions, 64 matched nontumor lung samples and a few dozen PBMC samples. Broad study findings and their caveats: Comparisons of baseline and follow-up blood repertoires included only approximately 13 patients. Ubiquitous expanded tumor TCRs showed up in blood more often at tumor resection than at routine follow-up. Additional single-cell paired TCR alpha and beta sequencing was considered necessary to confirm, at a functional level, the hypothesis that regional TCRs recognize regional mutations.

The CDR3 spans 13 residues, from the cysteine through the phenylalanine. Only CDR3 DNA is held: 39 bases, read in frame from base 1. Deletion took 7 bases off V and 5 bases off J, with a span of 11 bases between the germline ends. In this sample, this clonotype turned up many times. This clone's antigen is unknown. There are no base qualities to consult, and no much larger clone falls within one base. The method was 5' RACE. Sequencer: NextSeq 500. To allow correction of PCR and sequencing errors, the TCR library protocol tagged every TCR cDNA molecule with a unique molecular identifier. The original methods were these. Decombinator tools were used for TCR identification, UMI-based error correction and CDR3 extraction. TCRs above a frequency of 2 per 1,000, corresponding to the top 1% of the tumor frequency distribution, were defined as expanded. Renyi diversity was computed with the R vegan package after each repertoire had been subsampled 100 times to 5,000 TCRs. CDR3 similarity networks were built from amino acid triplet string-kernel similarity, connecting CDR3s with pairwise similarity above 0.82. Using fastp at Q25 and MiXCR, TCRdb reprocessed the public reads and kept productive beta chains. One record per CDR3 amino acid sequence lists the most common genes and DNA. These V and J calls originate from TCRdb's pipeline instead of the authors' own analysis. Recorded for this sample are tens of thousands of distinct CDR3 sequences; about 10% of them occurred a single time. 32% of the sample comes from the top ten.

Read against the paper, the sample's time point label means: blood at routine non-recurrence follow-up after resection. Without any cell sorting, TCR sequencing was performed on whole RNA extracted either from tumor and nontumor lung tissue or from cryopreserved PBMC samples. Patients were selected for TCR sequencing only if sufficient RNA was available from at least two tumor regions. The sequence was collected from a male donor with early-stage non-small cell lung cancer. The sequencing used PBMCs, collected at follow-up. The V and J genes are TRBV12-3 or TRBV12-4 and TRBJ1-4, with the identity of the D gene unclear. The DNA sequence is as follows: TGTGCCAGCACCCCACGAAGGAATGAAAAACTGTTTTTT. Its protein is CASTPRRNEKLFF.